Shown below are 17 T cell receptor beta chains from a single sample sequenced in a study of response to subunit inactivated influenza vaccine. TCRdb called the RT-PCR reads again in MiXCR, with one record for every CDR3 protein. Among approximately 200,000 distinct CDR3 sequences listed, approximately 14% were seen once. Sequencing used CD8+ T cells sorted from PBMCs, obtained more than 4 days after vaccination. These receptors were taken from a man between 45 and 60 years old who received an inactivated influenza vaccine.

V gene TRBV7-6 combines with J gene TRBJ2-7; 14 bases match TRBD2. Germline lookup yields CDR1 SGHVS and CDR2 FNYEAQ. The CDR3 totals 15 residues. The J segment lost 3 bases and the V segment lost 4 bases, leaving 2 bases of the junction unmatched. DNA for the CDR3: TGTGCCAGCAGCTCGACTAGCGGGAGGGTCTACGAGCAGTACTTC. Its protein product is CASSSTSGRVYEQYF.

This clonotype has only a few counts. CDR3: CASSQSIPGAMGNTEAFF. The CDR3 nucleotides are TGCGCCAGCAGCCAATCAATTCCAGGGGCGATGGGGAACACTGAAGCTTTCTTT. The chain carries TRBV4-1 and TRBJ1-1; maybe TRBD1 (6 bases). The germline V and J ends were trimmed by 2 bases and 1 base, with 20 bases remaining between them. The V gene's germline CDR1 is MGHRA and CDR2 YSYEKL. CDR3 size: 18 residues.

This clonotype has more than one count but fewer than ten. This chain links TRBV6-1 with TRBJ2-1; TRBD2 matches at 13 bases. The trim removed 5 bases at V and 6 bases at J, leaving 7 bases unmatched. Germline values: CDR1 MNHNS, CDR2 SASEGT. The CDR3 length is 16 residues. CDR3 residues: CASSRLTSGGTNEQFF. The DNA for the CDR3 is TGTGCCAGCAGTCGACTGACTAGCGGGGGGACCAATGAGCAGTTCTTC.

This clonotype was counted ten times or more. The V call is TRBV4-3, the J call TRBJ2-7; 8 nucleotides line up with TRBD1. The germline gives CDR1 LGHNA, CDR2 YSLEER. CDR3 length: 13 residues. V lost 3 bases and J lost 6; bases outside the gene matches: 4. The chain's CDR3 is CASSHGQGGEQYF. CDR3 in DNA: TGCGCCAGCAGCCACGGACAGGGAGGCGAGCAGTACTTC.

The chain recombines TRBV29-1 with TRBJ1-1, with D hard to call. The CDR3 runs 12 residues. The germline V and J ends were trimmed by 2 bases and 5 bases, with 9 bases remaining between them. Per germline, CDR1 SQVTM and CDR2 ANQGSEA. The CDR3 bases are TGCAGCGTTGAAAATGGTAAGACTGAAGCTTTCTTT. It is translated as CSVENGKTEAFF.

This clonotype has only a few counts. The V gene is TRBV5-1, the J gene TRBJ1-6; D not resolved. Trimming removed 3 bases from V and 8 bases from J, with 12 bases in between. Germline V CDR1 and CDR2: SGHRS, YFSETQ. The CDR3 has 14 amino acids. The CDR3 bases are TGCGCCAGCAGCTCCCACCTAGCTGATTCACCCCTCCACTTT. Translating gives CASSSHLADSPLHF. Full variable domain (remainder filled in from reference TRBV5-1 and TRBJ1-6): KAGVTQTPRYLIKTRGQQVTLSCSPISGHRSVSWYQQTPGQGLQFLFEYFSETQRNKGNFPGRFSGRQFSNSRSEMNVSTLELGDSALYLCASSSHLADSPLHFGNGTRLTVT.

The genes are TRBV12-3 or TRBV12-4 and TRBJ2-7, with D tentatively TRBD1 (5 bases). V was clipped by 6 bases and J by 0 bases, with 9 bases between them. The CDR3 runs to 13 residues. The DNA of the CDR3 is TGTGCCAGCAGGGGGCTGGCCTCCTACGAGCAGTACTTC. It codes for CASRGLASYEQYF.

This clonotype appeared a few times. This chain joins TRBV24-1 and TRBJ1-2, with 7 bases fitting TRBD1. The CDR3 totals 15 residues. J was trimmed by 8 bases and V by 4 bases; bases with no gene match: 12. From germline, CDR1 is KGHDR and CDR2 SFDVKD. CDR3 DNA: TGTGCCACCAGTGACCCCGACAGGGACAACCGGGGCTACACCTTC. Residues: CATSDPDRDNRGYTF.

This clonotype was seen many times. The rearrangement joins TRBV9 to TRBJ2-5, with D possibly TRBD1 on 5 matching bases. Per germline, CDR1 SGDLS and CDR2 YYNGEE. Trimming removed 0 bases from V and 2 bases from J, with 8 bases in between. The CDR3 runs to 14 residues. CDR3 bases: TGTGCCAGCAGCGTAGAGGACACTCAAGAGACCCAGTACTTC. Its translation: CASSVEDTQETQYF.

At least ten counts were recorded for this clonotype. The rearrangement joins TRBV7-9 to TRBJ2-1, with D tentatively TRBD1 (6 bases). CDR3 length: 15 residues. Germline assignment: CDR1 SEHNR and CDR2 FQNEAQ (reference sequence). Trimming removed 6 bases at V and 0 bases at J, with 12 bases between. The CDR3 coding sequence is TGTGCCAGCAGGCGGACAGTTAGCTCCTACAATGAGCAGTTCTTC. Amino acids: CASRRTVSSYNEQFF.

The chain is built from TRBV4-1 and TRBJ2-5; D unresolved. The CDR3 sequence is 16 residues long. Between the trimmed V and J ends, which lost 6 bases and 2 bases, there was a span of 19 bases. Germline loops: CDR1 MGHRA, CDR2 YSYEKL. The DNA for the CDR3 is TGCGCCAGCAGTCCGACCACCTCTATTCTACAAGAGACCCAGTACTTC. As protein: CASSPTTSILQETQYF.

This clonotype was picked up a small number of times. The V gene is TRBV6-1, the J gene TRBJ1-2, with a tentative D call TRBD1 (5 bases). Germline lookup yields CDR1 MNHNS and CDR2 SASEGT. Trimming shortened V by 0 bases and J by 3 bases, and 17 bases separated the two germline ends. The CDR3 totals 17 residues. The CDR3 bases are TGTGCCAGCAGTGAAGCTAACCCCGGGCAGGGCTACTATGGCTACACCTTC. It is translated as CASSEANPGQGYYGYTF.

The chain employs TRBV4-1 and TRBJ2-3; the match to TRBD2 covers 7 bases. Germline V CDR1 and CDR2: MGHRA, YSYEKL. This CDR3 is 14 amino acids long. The ends lost 6 bases at V and 2 bases at J; junction bases unmatched: 5. CDR3 DNA: TGCGCCAGCAGGCGGGAGCCATACACAGATACGCAGTATTTT. This sequence encodes CASRREPYTDTQYF.

This clonotype has a handful of counts. This chain connects TRBV20-1 to TRBJ2-5; D may correspond to TRBD1 or TRBD2 (5 bases each). The CDR3 is 14 amino acids. Trimming took 0 bases from V and 3 from J, leaving 11 bases between them. The germline CDR1 and CDR2 sequences are DFQATT and SNEGSKA (reference sequence). The CDR3 sequence is CSARDLRGEETQYF. The DNA for the CDR3 is TGCAGTGCTAGAGATCTGAGGGGCGAAGAGACCCAGTACTTC.

This clonotype was seen at least ten times. The chain joins TRBV7-9 to TRBJ2-7; TRBD2 matches at 10 bases. This CDR3 spans 15 amino acids. The junction had 10 bases not matched to a gene; V was cut back by 5 bases and J by 6 bases. The germline gives CDR1 SEHNR, CDR2 FQNEAQ (reference sequence). CDR3 amino acids: CASSARLAGFSEQYF. The CDR3 nucleotides are TGTGCCAGCAGCGCGAGACTAGCGGGTTTTTCCGAGCAGTACTTC.

This rearrangement joins TRBV7-2 to TRBJ2-7, with D hard to call. Trimming stripped 0 bases from V and 2 bases from J, with 8 bases between. CDR3 size: 14 residues. Germline V gene sequence: CDR1 SGHTA, CDR2 FQGNSA. The CDR3 region is CASSLAPVTYEQYF. CDR3 DNA: TGTGCCAGCAGCTTAGCGCCCGTTACCTACGAGCAGTACTTC.

In its sample, this clonotype was seen a few times. V gene TRBV10-3 combines with J gene TRBJ2-7; 7 bases fit TRBD2. From germline, CDR1 is ENHRY and CDR2 SYGVKD. This CDR3 has 18 residues. V lost 3 bases and J lost 2; bases outside the gene matches: 16. CDR3 region: CAISEGPQLADPAYEQYF. CDR3 nucleotide sequence: TGTGCCATCAGTGAAGGACCGCAGCTAGCGGACCCTGCCTACGAGCAGTACTTC.